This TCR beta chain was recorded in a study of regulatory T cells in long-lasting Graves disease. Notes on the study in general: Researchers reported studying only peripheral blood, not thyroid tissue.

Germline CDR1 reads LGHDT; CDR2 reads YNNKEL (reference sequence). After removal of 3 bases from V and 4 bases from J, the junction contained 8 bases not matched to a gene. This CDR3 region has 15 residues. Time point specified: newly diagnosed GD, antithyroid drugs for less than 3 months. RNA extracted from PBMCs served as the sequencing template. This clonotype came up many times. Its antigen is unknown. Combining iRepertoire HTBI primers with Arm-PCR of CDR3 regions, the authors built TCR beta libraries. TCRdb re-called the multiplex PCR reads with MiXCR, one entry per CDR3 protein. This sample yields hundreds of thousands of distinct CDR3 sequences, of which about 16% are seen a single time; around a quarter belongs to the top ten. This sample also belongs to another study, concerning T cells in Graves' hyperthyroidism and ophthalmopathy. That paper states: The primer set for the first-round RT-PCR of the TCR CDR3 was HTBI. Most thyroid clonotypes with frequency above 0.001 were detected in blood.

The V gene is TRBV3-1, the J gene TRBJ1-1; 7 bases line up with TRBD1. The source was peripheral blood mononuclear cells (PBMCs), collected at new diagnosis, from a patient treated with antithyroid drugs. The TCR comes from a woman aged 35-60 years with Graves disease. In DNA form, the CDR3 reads TGTGCCAGCAGCCAGTCGCTAAGGGGGCTCACTGAAGCTTTCTTT. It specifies CASSQSLRGLTEAFF.